The clone carrying this TCR beta chain was found many times. The antigen remains undetermined. Unique molecular identifiers tagged individual cDNA molecules. TCRdb re-derived calls from the 5' RACE reads in MiXCR, one entry per CDR3 protein. The sample gives roughly 100,000 distinct CDR3 sequences, about an eighth of which show up once; roughly 6.3% is in the top ten. The data belong to a study of early T cells in non-severe SARS-CoV-2 infection. Study-level information: Bulk RNA taken from unsorted whole blood was sequenced, leaving chains unpaired. General study points: Database matching using VDJdb favored anti-spike CD8 responses, with private and CD4 specificities left missing.

CDR1 DFQATT and CDR2 SNEGSKA come from the germline V gene (reference sequence). Trimming stripped 4 bases from V and 0 bases from J, with 9 bases between. This CDR3 is built from 13 residues. Sequencing input: whole blood. The TCR was taken from an adult who was a healthcare worker with PCR-confirmed SARS-CoV-2 infection or an uninfected control (not recorded which). The chain carries TRBV20-1 and TRBJ2-5; D is perhaps TRBD2 (5 bases). The CDR3 nucleotides read TGCAGTGCTATCCCGGACTACCAAGAGACCCAGTACTTC. Its protein product is CSAIPDYQETQYF.